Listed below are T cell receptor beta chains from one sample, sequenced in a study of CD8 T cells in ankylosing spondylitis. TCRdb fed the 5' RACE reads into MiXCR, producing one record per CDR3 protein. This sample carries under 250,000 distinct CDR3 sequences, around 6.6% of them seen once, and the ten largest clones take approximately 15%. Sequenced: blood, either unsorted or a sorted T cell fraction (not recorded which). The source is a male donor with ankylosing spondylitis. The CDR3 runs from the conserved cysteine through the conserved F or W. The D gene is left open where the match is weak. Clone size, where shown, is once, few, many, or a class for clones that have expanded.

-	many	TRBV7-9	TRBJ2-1	TGTGCCAGCAGCTCCCGGGACTGGGTAGACAATGAGCAGTTCTTC	CASSSRDWVDNEQFF
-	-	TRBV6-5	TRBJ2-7	TGTGCCAGCAGTTACGGGGGGGCAGTCTCCTACGAGCAGTACTTC	CASSYGGAVSYEQYF
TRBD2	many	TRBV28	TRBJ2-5	TGTGCCAGCAGACCACCCGGGACTAGCGGGAGTCATCCCCAGTACTTC	CASRPPGTSGSHPQYF
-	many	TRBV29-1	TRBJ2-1	TGCAGCGTTGAAGGGGGTACCTTCCGGGACACCACTAAATACTCCTACAATGAGCAGTTCTTC	CSVEGGTFRDTTKYSYNEQFF
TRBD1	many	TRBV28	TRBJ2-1	TGTGCCAGCAGTTTATTGCAGGGGGCTGTTGAGCAGTTCTTC	CASSLLQGAVEQFF
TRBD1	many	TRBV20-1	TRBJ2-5	TGCAGTGCTAGGAAGAGGGGGCTGGCCCAGTACTTC	CSARKRGLAQYF
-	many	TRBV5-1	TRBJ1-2	TGCGCCAGCAGCTTGCCCTCCGTGAGAGGGGGCTACACCTTC	CASSLPSVRGGYTF
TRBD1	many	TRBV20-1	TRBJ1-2	TGCAGTGCTAGAAATAGGACAGGGACCCTCTATGGCTACACCTTC	CSARNRTGTLYGYTF
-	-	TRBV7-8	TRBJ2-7	TGTGCCAGCAGCTTAGGGTCTCTTTCGGAGCAGTACTTC	CASSLGSLSEQYF
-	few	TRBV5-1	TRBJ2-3	TGCGCCAGCAGCTCTACACGGACAGGGAGGGACACAGATACGCAGTATTTT	CASSSTRTGRDTDTQYF
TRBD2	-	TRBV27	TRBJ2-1	TGTGCCAGCAGCCGACTAGCGGGAGCTGGGGAGCAGTTCTTC	CASSRLAGAGEQFF
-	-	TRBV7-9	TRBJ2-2	TGTGCCGAGAGGTTATTCCTGAAGAACGGGGAGCTGTTTTTT	CAERLFLKNGELFF
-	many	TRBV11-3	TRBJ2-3	TGTGCCAGCAGCTTTAGTTTTTGGACCCTCACAGATACGCAGTATTTT	CASSFSFWTLTDTQYF
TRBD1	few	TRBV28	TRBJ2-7	TGTGCCAGCAGTAGTATCGACAGGGGGCCCTACGAGCAGTACTTC	CASSSIDRGPYEQYF
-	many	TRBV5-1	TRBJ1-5	TGCGCCAGCAGCTGGGACCGCAGTGGCAATCAGCCCCAGCATTTT	CASSWDRSGNQPQHF
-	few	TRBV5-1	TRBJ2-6	TGCGCCAGCAGCTTTTCGGTCTCTGGGGCCAACGTCCTGACTTTC	CASSFSVSGANVLTF
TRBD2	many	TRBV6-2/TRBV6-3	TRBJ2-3	TGTGCCAGCAGCCTCCTCCCTCCAGCGGGGGGCCAGGGGGATACGCAGTATTTT	CASSLLPPAGGQGDTQYF
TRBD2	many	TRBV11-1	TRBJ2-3	TGTGCCAGCAGCTCTTCACGGGAGTTTAGCGGGAGCACAGATACGCAGTATTTT	CASSSSREFSGSTDTQYF
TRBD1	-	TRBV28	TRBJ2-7	TGTGCCAGCAGTGGTTGGACAGGCCAAACGTACGAGCAGTACTTC	CASSGWTGQTYEQYF
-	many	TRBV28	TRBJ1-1	TGTGCCAGCAGTTGGGTAAGGGGGAGAGGGACTGAAGCTTTCTTT	CASSWVRGRGTEAFF
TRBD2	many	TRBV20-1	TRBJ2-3	TGCAGTGCAAAGAGGACTAGGTCAGATACGCAGTATTTT	CSAKRTRSDTQYF
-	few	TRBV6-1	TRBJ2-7	TGTGCCAGCAGTGAACTGCAGGGGCAGTACTTC	CASSELQGQYF
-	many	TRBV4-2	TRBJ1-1	TGTGCCAGCAGCCAAGATGACAACATGAACACTGAAGCTTTCTTT	CASSQDDNMNTEAFF
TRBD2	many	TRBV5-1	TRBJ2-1	TGCGCCAGCCACTGGACTAGCGGGAGCAATGAGCAGTTCTTC	CASHWTSGSNEQFF
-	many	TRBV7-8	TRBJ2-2	TGTGCCAGCAGCTTAGTTTGGGGCACCGGGGAGCTGTTTTTT	CASSLVWGTGELFF
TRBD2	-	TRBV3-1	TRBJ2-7	TGTGCCAGCAGCCCTAAAACCGGACTAGTGTACTACGAGCAGTACTTC	CASSPKTGLVYYEQYF
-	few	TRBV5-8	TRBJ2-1	TGTGCCAGCAGCCCCGGGACCCCCAATGAGCAGTTCTTC	CASSPGTPNEQFF
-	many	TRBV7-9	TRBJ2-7	TGTGCCAGCATTCCATCTGAATCTATCTACGAGCAGTACTTC	CASIPSESIYEQYF
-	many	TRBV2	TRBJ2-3	TGTGCCACCAGGGCGGACAACACAGATACGCAGTATTTT	CATRADNTDTQYF
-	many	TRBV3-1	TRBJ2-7	TGTGCCAGCAGCCAAGAACGCGGGGCGCTATCCTACGAGCAGTACTTC	CASSQERGALSYEQYF
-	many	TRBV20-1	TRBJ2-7	TGCAGTGCTAGGCCTGGACAGCGTTACGAGCAGTACTTC	CSARPGQRYEQYF
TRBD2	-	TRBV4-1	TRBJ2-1	TGCGCCAGCAGCCAAGAGGGAGGGGCAGCGGAGCCCTACAATGAGCAGTTCTTC	CASSQEGGAAEPYNEQFF
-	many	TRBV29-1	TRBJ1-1	TGCAGCGCTCTGTCCACCCTCCGGAACACTGAAGCTTTCTTT	CSALSTLRNTEAFF
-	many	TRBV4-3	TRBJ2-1	TGCGCCAGCAGCCAAGGGACTGGGTCTTACAATGAGCAGTTCTTC	CASSQGTGSYNEQFF
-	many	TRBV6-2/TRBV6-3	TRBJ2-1	TGTGCCGCGTGGGACGGATCGCACGAGCAGTTCTTC	CAAWDGSHEQFF
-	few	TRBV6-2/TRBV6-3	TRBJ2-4	TGTGCCAGCAGTTACCCACTAAGTAGGGAGGAAAACATTCAGTACTTC	CASSYPLSREENIQYF
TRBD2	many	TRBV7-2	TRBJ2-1	TGTGCCAGCAGCTTCCACATTGGCGGGGGATACAATGAGCAGTTCTTC	CASSFHIGGGYNEQFF